These T cell receptor beta chains were read from a single sample in a study of shared clonotypes between healthy human individuals. TCRdb's table, derived via immunoSEQ multiplex PCR, lists solely in-frame clones and lacks some. The sample records about 2 million clones, 95% being singletons. Sequenced sample: naive CD4+ T cells sorted from blood. Receptors originate from a man between 18 and 35 years old in good health. CDR3s include the opening cysteine and the closing phenylalanine or tryptophan. The order of the fields is V gene, J gene, D gene, clone size, CDR3 DNA, CDR3 protein. A D gene is named only where the DNA matches it firmly. The size entry is marked missing in some rows and otherwise reads once, few, many or a size class.

v_call: TRBV5-1
j_call: TRBJ2-5
d_call: .
clone_size: .
cdr3_nt: TGCGCCAGCCGACGGGAGGAGACCCAGTACTTC
cdr3_aa: CASRREETQYF

v_call: TRBV11-2
j_call: TRBJ2-3
d_call: TRBD2
clone_size: .
cdr3_nt: TGTGCCAGCAGCGTTAGCGGGGGTAGCACAGATACGCAGTATTTT
cdr3_aa: CASSVSGGSTDTQYF

v_call: TRBV2
j_call: TRBJ2-5
d_call: .
clone_size: .
cdr3_nt: TGTGCCAGCAGTGATCTAGGGAAATCACAAGAGACCCAGTACTTC
cdr3_aa: CASSDLGKSQETQYF

v_call: TRBV11-2
j_call: TRBJ2-7
d_call: TRBD2
clone_size: .
cdr3_nt: TGTGCCAGCAGGCGTTTTGGACTAGCGGCTTCCTACGAGCAGTACTTC
cdr3_aa: CASRRFGLAASYEQYF

v_call: TRBV5-1
j_call: TRBJ2-1
d_call: TRBD1
clone_size: .
cdr3_nt: TGCGCCAGCAGCTTGAGGACAGGGGGGTCCTACAATGAGCAGTTCTTC
cdr3_aa: CASSLRTGGSYNEQFF

v_call: TRBV19
j_call: TRBJ2-4
d_call: TRBD1
clone_size: .
cdr3_nt: TGTGCCAGTAGTATGAGACAGGGCGGAAACATTCAGTACTTC
cdr3_aa: CASSMRQGGNIQYF

v_call: TRBV10-3
j_call: TRBJ1-6
d_call: .
clone_size: once
cdr3_nt: TGTGCCATCAGTGAGCAGGGTAATTCACCCCTCCACTTT
cdr3_aa: CAISEQGNSPLHF

v_call: TRBV18
j_call: TRBJ1-2
d_call: TRBD1
clone_size: .
cdr3_nt: TGTGCCAGCTCACCACCGGACAGGATCATCTATGGCTACACCTTC
cdr3_aa: CASSPPDRIIYGYTF

v_call: TRBV6-1
j_call: TRBJ1-5
d_call: .
clone_size: .
cdr3_nt: TGTGCCAGCAGTGATGGACAGAGCAATCAGCCCCAGCATTTT
cdr3_aa: CASSDGQSNQPQHF

v_call: TRBV5-1
j_call: TRBJ2-7
d_call: TRBD2
clone_size: .
cdr3_nt: TGCGCCAGCAGCTTTAGCGGGGGGGCCTACGAGCAGTACTTC
cdr3_aa: CASSFSGGAYEQYF

v_call: TRBV25-1
j_call: TRBJ2-1
d_call: TRBD1
clone_size: .
cdr3_nt: TGTGCCAGCAGTGACCCGACAGGGGGCTCCTACAATGAGCAGTTCTTC
cdr3_aa: CASSDPTGGSYNEQFF

v_call: TRBV20-1
j_call: TRBJ1-2
d_call: .
clone_size: .
cdr3_nt: TGCAGTGCTGCCGATGGCTACACCTTC
cdr3_aa: CSAADGYTF

v_call: TRBV11-2
j_call: TRBJ2-1
d_call: TRBD2
clone_size: .
cdr3_nt: TGTGCCAGCAGCTTAGTGTTGGCAGCGGGGGCCCGCCCCTACAATGAGCAGTTCTTC
cdr3_aa: CASSLVLAAGARPYNEQFF

v_call: TRBV10-1
j_call: TRBJ2-3
d_call: TRBD2
clone_size: .
cdr3_nt: TGCGCCAGCAGTGAAATTAGCGGGGCCTCTAGCACAGATACGCAGTATTTT
cdr3_aa: CASSEISGASSTDTQYF

v_call: TRBV4-1
j_call: TRBJ1-3
d_call: .
clone_size: .
cdr3_nt: TGCGCCAGCAGCCAAGCCGCAGCAGCGGGTACTGGAAACACCATATATTTT
cdr3_aa: CASSQAAAAGTGNTIYF

v_call: TRBV7-8
j_call: TRBJ1-2
d_call: .
clone_size: .
cdr3_nt: TGTGCCAGCAGCTCCCAGCGGTCACAGAACTATGGCTACACCTTC
cdr3_aa: CASSSQRSQNYGYTF

v_call: TRBV5-1
j_call: TRBJ1-1
d_call: .
clone_size: .
cdr3_nt: TGCGCCAGCAGCTTGACCCTTTCGAGTCAGGGAGACACTGAAGCTTTCTTT
cdr3_aa: CASSLTLSSQGDTEAFF

v_call: TRBV25-1
j_call: TRBJ2-7
d_call: TRBD1
clone_size: .
cdr3_nt: TGTGCCAGCAGTGGAAAGACAGGGGCAAGGTACGAGCAGTACTTC
cdr3_aa: CASSGKTGARYEQYF

v_call: TRBV6-6
j_call: TRBJ2-7
d_call: TRBD1
clone_size: .
cdr3_nt: TGTGCCAGCCTGACAGGGGGCGGGGATATGAGGGAGCAGTACTTC
cdr3_aa: CASLTGGGDMREQYF

v_call: TRBV19
j_call: TRBJ1-2
d_call: TRBD1
clone_size: .
cdr3_nt: TGTGCCAGTAGTAACGGACAGGGGCTGCGCTACACCTTC
cdr3_aa: CASSNGQGLRYTF

v_call: TRBV10-3
j_call: TRBJ2-1
d_call: TRBD1
clone_size: .
cdr3_nt: TGTGCCATCAGTTTGACAGGGGACCATGAGCAGTTCTTC
cdr3_aa: CAISLTGDHEQFF

v_call: TRBV5-6
j_call: TRBJ2-3
d_call: .
clone_size: .
cdr3_nt: TGTGCCAGCAGCTGGGGGCCCCGGGAGCTTTCGGGCACAGATACGCAGTATTTT
cdr3_aa: CASSWGPRELSGTDTQYF

v_call: TRBV30
j_call: TRBJ1-2
d_call: TRBD1
clone_size: few
cdr3_nt: TGTGCCTGGATGGGACAGGAATTCTGTGGCTACACCTTC
cdr3_aa: CAWMGQEFCGYTF

v_call: TRBV9
j_call: TRBJ1-6
d_call: .
clone_size: .
cdr3_nt: TGTGCCAGCAGCCCCCACCTAGGACCTTCGAATTCACCCCTCCACTTT
cdr3_aa: CASSPHLGPSNSPLHF

v_call: TRBV5-1
j_call: TRBJ1-4
d_call: TRBD1
clone_size: .
cdr3_nt: TGCGCCAGCACCCGAGGTGGGACAGGGGTCGAAAAACTGTTTTTT
cdr3_aa: CASTRGGTGVEKLFF

v_call: TRBV5-1
j_call: TRBJ2-7
d_call: .
clone_size: .
cdr3_nt: TGCGCCAGCAGCTTGGCTCGAAGTGAAGTTGAAGAGCAGTACTTC
cdr3_aa: CASSLARSEVEEQYF

v_call: TRBV10-3
j_call: TRBJ1-4
d_call: .
clone_size: .
cdr3_nt: TGTGCCATCAGTGAGACCCAGGCCGAAAAACTGTTTTTT
cdr3_aa: CAISETQAEKLFF

v_call: TRBV6-5
j_call: TRBJ1-1
d_call: .
clone_size: .
cdr3_nt: TGTGCCAGCAGTACCCTAGGGACGAGCACTGAAGCTTTCTTT
cdr3_aa: CASSTLGTSTEAFF

v_call: TRBV11-2
j_call: TRBJ2-1
d_call: .
clone_size: .
cdr3_nt: TGTGCCAGCAGCCCGACAGCCCCTGAGCAGTTCTTC
cdr3_aa: CASSPTAPEQFF

v_call: TRBV7-9
j_call: TRBJ1-3
d_call: .
clone_size: .
cdr3_nt: TGTGCCAGCAGCTTAGATGCCGCTGGAAACACCATATATTTT
cdr3_aa: CASSLDAAGNTIYF

v_call: TRBV11-2
j_call: TRBJ1-1
d_call: .
clone_size: .
cdr3_nt: TGTGCCAGCAGCTTAATCGAGGAGAACACTGAAGCTTTCTTT
cdr3_aa: CASSLIEENTEAFF

v_call: TRBV6-5
j_call: TRBJ2-6
d_call: .
clone_size: .
cdr3_nt: TGTGCCAGCAGTTACTCATCCTCTGGGGCCAACGTCCTGACTTTC
cdr3_aa: CASSYSSSGANVLTF

v_call: TRBV11-2
j_call: TRBJ2-1
d_call: TRBD2
clone_size: .
cdr3_nt: TGTGCCAGCAGCTTAGTACCCCTAGCGGGAGTCATAGATGAGCAGTTCTTC
cdr3_aa: CASSLVPLAGVIDEQFF

v_call: TRBV27
j_call: TRBJ1-4
d_call: .
clone_size: once
cdr3_nt: TGTGCCAGCAGTTTATCGAGGACAACAACTAATGAAAAACTGTTTTTT
cdr3_aa: CASSLSRTTTNEKLFF

v_call: TRBV11-1
j_call: TRBJ2-1
d_call: .
clone_size: .
cdr3_nt: TGTGCCAGCAGCTTAGGAGCCCCGATCTCCTACAATGAGCAGTTCTTC
cdr3_aa: CASSLGAPISYNEQFF

v_call: TRBV6-5
j_call: TRBJ1-1
d_call: .
clone_size: once
cdr3_nt: TGTGCCAGCAGATTAAATAGGGTATCTTTCTTT
cdr3_aa: CASRLNRVSFF

v_call: TRBV30
j_call: TRBJ2-3
d_call: .
clone_size: .
cdr3_nt: TGTGCCTGGGGGATCTTCGGCGATACGCAGTATTTT
cdr3_aa: CAWGIFGDTQYF

v_call: TRBV10-1
j_call: TRBJ2-3
d_call: TRBD1
clone_size: many
cdr3_nt: TGCGCCAGCAGTGAGCTACAGGGGGATACGCAGTATTTT
cdr3_aa: CASSELQGDTQYF

v_call: TRBV6-5
j_call: TRBJ1-1
d_call: TRBD1
clone_size: .
cdr3_nt: TGTGCCAGCAGTTCCCCACAGGGGGCGGCTGAAGCTTTCTTT
cdr3_aa: CASSSPQGAAEAFF

v_call: TRBV6-5
j_call: TRBJ2-1
d_call: .
clone_size: .
cdr3_nt: TGTGCCAGCAGTTACGAGCAAACCTACAATGAGCAGTTCTTC
cdr3_aa: CASSYEQTYNEQFF

v_call: TRBV9
j_call: TRBJ2-3
d_call: TRBD2
clone_size: .
cdr3_nt: TGTGCCAGCAGCCAGAGCGGGAGACTGGCAGATACGCAGTATTTT
cdr3_aa: CASSQSGRLADTQYF

v_call: TRBV30
j_call: TRBJ1-6
d_call: TRBD1
clone_size: .
cdr3_nt: TGTGCCTGGAGTAGACAGGGGGCCCGTAATTCACCCCTCCACTTT
cdr3_aa: CAWSRQGARNSPLHF

v_call: TRBV5-4
j_call: TRBJ2-7
d_call: .
clone_size: .
cdr3_nt: TGTGCCAGCAGCTTGGGGGGCGTAGGGTCCTACGAGCAGTACTTC
cdr3_aa: CASSLGGVGSYEQYF

v_call: TRBV2
j_call: TRBJ2-3
d_call: .
clone_size: .
cdr3_nt: TGTGCCGCAAACAGGGTTTGGACAGATACGCAGTATTTT
cdr3_aa: CAANRVWTDTQYF

v_call: TRBV6-5
j_call: TRBJ1-1
d_call: TRBD1
clone_size: .
cdr3_nt: TGTGCCAGCCTAATGACAGGGCCGAAAGCTGAAGCTTTCTTT
cdr3_aa: CASLMTGPKAEAFF